One sample yielded the 10 T cell receptor beta chains listed below, sequenced in a study of cytomegalovirus exposure and HLA in healthy donors. This PCR relied on a set of 60 Vbeta primers and 13 Jbeta primers. Using immunoSEQ multiplex PCR, the repertoire was profiled, and TCRdb retains in-frame clones only, with some absent. In the table there are around 50,000 clones, 72% of which are singletons. Sequencing was performed on PBMCs. The receptors here all came from a woman between 45 and 60 years old in good health and CMV-seropositive.

This clone has just a few counts. The CDR3 reads CASSEGQRNQPQHF. CDR3 sequence (DNA): TGTGCCAGCAGTGAGGGACAGCGCAATCAGCCCCAGCATTTT. The chain uses TRBV2 and TRBJ1-5; 7 bases fit TRBD1. The CDR3 runs to 14 residues. Germline V gene lookup returns CDR1 SNHLY and CDR2 FYNNEI. The J segment lost 2 bases and the V segment lost 3 bases, leaving 1 base of the junction unmatched.

The chain has TRBV27 and TRBJ2-3, with no clear D. The V gene's germline CDR1 is MNHEY and CDR2 SMNVEV (reference sequence). The CDR3 sequence is 14 residues long. Deletions cut 6 bases from V and 7 bases from J, with 17 bases between. The chain's CDR3 is CASRVSQSPNTQYF. Written as DNA, the CDR3 is TGTGCCAGCAGAGTTTCCCAATCGCCTAATACGCAGTATTTT.

V usage is TRBV18 and J usage is TRBJ2-5; 8 bases map to TRBD1. The DNA end is a closer match to TRBJ2-7, so the J assignment may be wrong. The CDR3 contains 14 residues. Germline-derived CDR1 and CDR2 are KGHSH and LQKENI. CDR3 DNA: TGTGCCAGCTCACGAGGTCAGGGGGCTTACGAGCAGTACTTC. Protein product: CASSRGQGAYEQYF.

The CDR3 spells CASSLGVVRALGEQYF. The CDR3 nucleotides read TGTGCCAGCAGCTTAGGGGTGGTCAGGGCCTTAGGCGAGCAGTACTTC. This chain uses TRBV7-2 with TRBJ2-7, with a possible D match to TRBD1 (5 bases). Germline assignment: CDR1 SGHTA and CDR2 FQGNSA. This CDR3 spans 16 amino acids. With 1 base removed from V and 6 bases from J, the gap between germline ends came to 19 bases.

This chain connects TRBV2 to TRBJ2-7, with TRBD2 identical over 14 bases. The CDR3 spans 16 residues. Trimming removed 8 bases from V and 5 bases from J; junction bases left unmatched: 11. CDR1 is SNHLY and CDR2 is FYNNEI in the germline V gene. As DNA, the CDR3 is TGTGCCAGCTCCTGGACTAGCGGGAGGCCCTCGGACGAGCAGTACTTC. Protein product: CASSWTSGRPSDEQYF.

This chain connects TRBV7-3 to TRBJ2-3; D unclear. The CDR3 consists of 14 residues. Per germline, CDR1 SGHTA and CDR2 FQGTGA. The CDR3 region is CAKRQVPGTDTQYF. CDR3 coding DNA: TGTGCGAAACGGCAGGTCCCCGGCACAGATACGCAGTATTTT.

This rearrangement joins TRBV28 to TRBJ2-1; possibly TRBD1 for D (6 bases). Trimming stripped 3 bases from V and 5 bases from J, with 11 bases between. The germline gives CDR1 MDHEN, CDR2 SYDVKM. This CDR3 comprises 14 residues. CDR3 amino acids: CASSFRTENNEQFF. The DNA of the CDR3 is TGTGCCAGCAGTTTCCGGACAGAAAACAATGAGCAGTTCTTC.

The chain employs TRBV5-1 and TRBJ2-2; D is unresolved. Germline CDR1 reads SGHRS; CDR2 reads YFSETQ. V was clipped by 4 bases and J by 5 bases, with 9 bases between them. CDR3 length equals 13 residues. The CDR3 sequence is CASSPESTGELFF. CDR3 bases: TGCGCCAGCAGCCCGGAGAGTACCGGGGAGCTGTTTTTT.

The chain links TRBV7-2 to TRBJ2-7; TRBD2 matches 9 bases. V gave up 4 bases and J gave up 0 bases; unmatched junction bases: 4. The CDR3 extends over 15 amino acids. Germline V gene sequence: CDR1 SGHTA, CDR2 FQGNSA. CDR3 nucleotide sequence: TGTGCCAGCAGCTCCGGGACTAGCCCCTCCTACGAGCAGTACTTC. Translation gives CASSSGTSPSYEQYF.

CDR3 in DNA: TGTGCCAGCAGTTACTTCTCGGGAAACACCATATATTTT. It encodes CASSYFSGNTIYF. The chain combines TRBV6-6 with TRBJ1-3; unclear D gene. Trimming cost V 1 base and J 4 bases, with 5 bases left between them. There are 13 residues in the CDR3. Germline assignment: CDR1 MNHNY and CDR2 SVGAGI (reference sequence).